This TCR beta chain was observed in a study of radiotherapy plus CTLA-4 blockade in lung cancer (dated by TCRdb to between 2017 and 2018). About the study as a whole: Objective responses occurred in 15% to 20% of enrolled patients, and 31% achieved disease control. Broad study findings and their caveats: Early dynamic changes in blood T cell clones, together with increased serum interferon-beta after radiation, were reported as the strongest predictors of response. TCR clones derived from tumors expanded in peripheral blood after treatment with radiotherapy and ipilimumab.

Focal radiation therapy combined with CTLA-4 blockade (ipilimumab) was tested in patients with chemo-refractory metastatic non-small-cell lung cancer. CDR1 and CDR2 (SNHLY, FYNNEI) derive from the germline V gene. The CDR3 spans 15 residues, from the cysteine through the phenylalanine. Here the CDR3 DNA is all that survives: 45 bases in frame from base 1. Trimmed from V: 7 bases; trimmed from J: 5 bases; junction bases lacking a gene match: 13. Concerning this clone itself: There is no known antigen for this receptor. Within one base of it there is no much larger clone, and no base qualities were kept.

To prepare the library, the immunoSEQ multiplex PCR assay was applied. This immuneACCESS table, as held by TCRdb, lists in-frame sequences with V and J called but not all clones. Of the missing ones, under half trace to an unresolved V gene in checked studies; the others have no known cause. The sample profile shows tens of thousands of clones; about 88% of them were found once. The leading ten clones occupy approximately 15% of the sample. This specimen consisted of peripheral blood, obtained from a patient treated with radiotherapy plus ipilimumab. The sequence came from a human donor with non-small cell lung cancer that progressed on radiotherapy plus ipilimumab. The chain was built from TRBV2 and TRBJ2-5, with 7 bases aligning to TRBD2. The DNA reads as follows: TGTGCCAGCAACCCAGCGGGAACCCTCCAGGAGACCCAGTACTTC. Its translation reads: CASNPAGTLQETQYF.